This T cell receptor beta chain was retrieved from a study of OX40 agonist ivuxolimab in advanced cancers. Regarding the research as a whole: The costimulatory receptor OX40 (CD134) was targeted by ivuxolimab, a fully human IgG2 agonistic monoclonal antibody. Intravenous ivuxolimab was administered to patients every 2 weeks at six dose levels: 0.01, 0.1, 0.3, 1.5, 3 and 10 mg/kg. Of the approximately 54 dose-escalation patients, hepatocellular carcinoma was present in around 20, melanoma in some 15, renal cell carcinoma in 9 and head and neck cancer in 9. In the dose-escalation cohort, roughly four fifths of patients were male, and the mean age was approximately 60 years, with a range of roughly 20 to 79. Patients were allowed to have had prior anti-PD-1, anti-PD-L1 or anti-CTLA-4 therapy, and roughly 40% of the dose-escalation patients had previously received checkpoint inhibitors. Partial responses occurred in three dose-escalation patients, of whom one had hepatocellular carcinoma and two had cutaneous melanoma. The purpose of peripheral TCRbeta sequencing was to test whether ivuxolimab changed TCR sequence diversity and led to clonal T-cell expansion. The monotherapy dose-escalation portion (N ≈ 52 patients) of the phase I ivuxolimab trial is reported in the paper.

As regards this clone: Its antigen target is currently unknown. Nothing much larger sits one base from this clone, and base qualities are not available.

Patients with autoimmune disease history or receiving systemic immunosuppression were excluded from the trial. Peripheral blood for TCR sequencing was collected from all dose cohorts at baseline, on cycle 4 day 1, and on cycle 7 day 1. The samples were drawn from a first-in-human, open-label, multicenter phase I dose-escalation trial of ivuxolimab. Adults with locally advanced or metastatic melanoma, renal cell, hepatocellular, or head and neck squamous cell carcinoma were enrolled in the trial. Before TCR sequencing, CD4+ and CD8+ T cells were separately sorted from peripheral blood. What the authors observed across the whole study: Clonal expansion of both CD4+ and CD8+ blood T cells was observed from baseline to week 6 at doses 0.1 to 3.0 mg/kg. On average, CD8+ T cells showed more expanded clones than CD4+ T cells after ivuxolimab. Low levels of normalized T-cell clonal expansion were also seen in some patients who did not respond. Partial responders in the 0.1-3.0 mg/kg groups had among the lowest normalized peripheral clonal expansion, especially among CD8+ T cells. The antigen specificity of the peripheral T cells that underwent clonal expansion was not determined.

To sequence the TCRbeta CDR3 region, genomic DNA was isolated from the sorted cells. The immunoSEQ Assay was used for sequencing of TCRbeta CDR3 regions. Entries here come from immuneACCESS through TCRdb and include only in-frame sequences with V and J called. Some clones fail to appear in such tables; in the studies checked, an unresolved V gene covers under half of the shortfall, and the cause of the remainder is unknown. The sample yields over 50,000 clones; around 89% were counted once. Together, the top ten hold roughly 1.5% of the sample. The CDR3, from cysteine to phenylalanine, totals 16 residues. Only CDR3 DNA is held: 48 bases, read in frame from base 1. Between the V and J ends, shortened by 4 bases and 1 base respectively, the junction contains 14 bases. Looking up the germline V gene yields CDR1 SGHDT and CDR2 YYEEEE.

This clonotype was sampled from an adult with an advanced solid tumor such as melanoma, head and neck, liver or kidney cancer. Sequences were derived from CD4+ or CD8+ T cells sorted from blood, sampled in a trial of the OX40 agonist ivuxolimab. This sequence uses TRBV5-6 and TRBJ2-2; the D gene is perhaps TRBD1 or TRBD2, as each covers 6 bases. DNA sequence: TGTGCCAGCAGCCCCTGGACAGCGGGGAACACCGGGGAGCTGTTTTTT. It specifies CASSPWTAGNTGELFF. Reference TRBV5-6 and TRBJ2-2 genes cover what lies past the CDR3, so the full variable domain is DAGVTQSPTHLIKTRGQQVTLRCSPKSGHDTVSWYQQALGQGPQFIFQYYEEEERQRGNFPDRFSGHQFPNYSSELNVNALLLGDSALYLCASSPWTAGNTGELFFGEGSRLTVL.